Each of the 18 T cell receptor beta chains below was sequenced from the same sample in a study of cytomegalovirus exposure and HLA in healthy donors. Researchers ran the PCR with 60 Vbeta and 13 Jbeta primers. The protocol was immunoSEQ multiplex PCR, while the TCRdb copy is restricted to in-frame clones and leaves out a portion. This sample yields about 100,000 clones, of which around four fifths are seen a single time; around 1.5% belongs to the top ten. The specimen was PBMCs. These receptors all come from a woman aged 35 to 49 in good health and CMV-seronegative.

The V gene is TRBV5-8, the J gene TRBJ2-1; TRBD2 matches 7 bases. The CDR3 runs 16 residues. With 0 bases clipped from V and 0 bases from J, the junction kept 3 bases outside the gene matches. Germline V gene sequence: CDR1 SGHTS, CDR2 YDEGEE. The CDR3 loop reads CASSLAGGSSYNEQFF. The DNA for the CDR3 is TGTGCCAGCAGCTTGGCGGGCGGGAGCTCCTACAATGAGCAGTTCTTC.

The rearrangement uses TRBV9 and TRBJ1-2, with D tentatively TRBD1 (6 bases). CDR1 and CDR2 from the germline V gene are SGDLS and YYNGEE. The V end was cut by 6 bases, the J end by 8 bases, with 14 bases between. The length of the CDR3 is 12 residues. This CDR3 is CASTRGGLGYTF. The CDR3 DNA is TGTGCCAGCACGAGAGGGGGATTGGGCTACACCTTC. The complete variable domain, with remaining parts taken from reference TRBV9 and TRBJ1-2, reads DSGVTQTPKHLITATGQRVTLRCSPRSGDLSVYWYQQSLDQGLQFLIQYYNGEERAKGNILERFSAQQFPDLHSELNLSSLELGDSALYFCASTRGGLGYTFGSGTRLTVV.

The chain carries TRBV19 and TRBJ2-5; the D gene is possibly TRBD2 (5 bases). Trimming removed 3 bases at V and 4 bases at J, with 15 bases between. This CDR3 is 15 amino acids long. Germline V lookup: CDR1 LNHDA, CDR2 SQIVND (reference sequence). The CDR3 loop is CASSMVGKRAETQYF. CDR3 DNA: TGTGCCAGTAGTATGGTCGGGAAGAGGGCAGAGACCCAGTACTTC.

The chain carries TRBV28 and TRBJ2-5, with TRBD2 matching over 16 bases. The CDR3 is made up of 17 amino acids. Trimming cost V 8 bases and J 5 bases; bases outside gene matches: 11. Germline V gene lookup returns CDR1 MDHEN and CDR2 SYDVKM. CDR3 in DNA: TGTGCCAGCGCCGGGACTAGCGGGAGGGCCGGGGGTGAGACCCAGTACTTC. This encodes CASAGTSGRAGGETQYF.

V and J are TRBV7-6 and TRBJ2-3; a possible D gene is TRBD1 (5 bases). The end of the DNA is better explained by TRBJ1-5, so the J call may be wrong. Germline V CDR1 and CDR2: SGHVS, FNYEAQ. The length of the CDR3 is 14 residues. DNA of the CDR3: TGTGCCAGCAGCTTAACAGGAACCACAGATACGCAGCATTTT. Amino acids: CASSLTGTTDTQHF.

This chain links TRBV19 with TRBJ2-2; TRBD1 agrees at 7 bases. This CDR3 has 14 amino acids. CDR1 is LNHDA and CDR2 is SQIVND in the germline V gene (reference sequence). Trimming cost V 5 bases and J 4 bases; bases outside gene matches: 4. CDR3 DNA sequence: TGTGCCAGTAGTGACAGGGTTGGCACCGGGGAGCTGTTTTTT. Amino acid sequence: CASSDRVGTGELFF.

The rearrangement links TRBV15 to TRBJ2-2; D is possibly TRBD1 (6 bases). Trimming shortened V by 1 base and J by 7 bases, and 16 bases separated the two germline ends. CDR3 length equals 16 residues. Germline V gene lookup returns CDR1 LNHNV and CDR2 YYDKDF (reference sequence). DNA of the CDR3: TGTGCCACCAGCAGAGGGACAGTAACTTTAGGCGGGGAGCTGTTTTTT. Its protein is CATSRGTVTLGGELFF.

The chain combines TRBV18 with TRBJ1-1; possible D gene TRBD1, 5 bases. Trimming removed 2 bases at V and 3 bases at J, with 7 bases between. CDR3 size: 13 residues. Germline assignment: CDR1 KGHSH and CDR2 LQKENI. The CDR3 DNA reads as TGTGCCAGCTCACCAACAGGTTACACTGAAGCTTTCTTT. As protein: CASSPTGYTEAFF.

The chain recombines TRBV29-1 with TRBJ2-5, with D possibly TRBD2 on 5 matching bases. Germline V CDR1 and CDR2: SQVTM, ANQGSEA. Trimming removed 5 bases from V and 5 bases from J, with 12 bases in between. This CDR3 is built from 12 residues. CDR3 nucleotide sequence: TGCAGCGTTTGGGGAGCAGCGGAGACCCAGTACTTC. Encoded protein: CSVWGAAETQYF. Looking up the rest from reference TRBV29-1 and TRBJ2-5 gives the full variable domain: SAVISQKPSRDICQRGTSLTIQCQVDSQVTMMFWYRQQPGQSLTLIATANQGSEATYESGFVIDKFPISRPNLTFSTLTVSNMSPEDSSIYLCSVWGAAETQYFGPGTRLLVL.

CDR3 region: CASSDDRGLNSRNTIYF. Written as DNA, the CDR3 is TGTGCCAGCAGCGACGACAGGGGGCTAAACAGCCGCAACACCATATATTTT. V gene TRBV5-6 combines with J gene TRBJ1-3, with TRBD1 matching over 10 bases. The V segment lost 4 bases and the J segment 7 bases; nucleotides outside the gene matches: 14. Germline V gives CDR1 SGHDT, CDR2 YYEEEE. The CDR3 length is 17 residues.

This clone was found a few times. The chain uses TRBV27 and TRBJ2-3, with 7 positions matching TRBD2. Germline V gene sequence: CDR1 MNHEY, CDR2 SMNVEV (reference sequence). Trimming took 6 bases from V and 6 from J; bases not matched to a gene: 21. This CDR3 contains 18 residues. CDR3 sequence reads: CASSHLLTGSGVPDTQYF. CDR3 DNA sequence: TGTGCCAGCAGCCACCTCTTGACCGGGAGCGGGGTCCCGGATACGCAGTATTTT.

The chain recombines TRBV9 with TRBJ2-3; 8 positions match TRBD2. The CDR3 totals 18 residues. V trimming: 1 base; J trimming: 0 bases; junction bases outside the gene matches: 10. Germline CDR1 and CDR2: SGDLS and YYNGEE. CDR3 loop: CASSVRSRASGSTDTQYF. DNA for the CDR3: TGTGCCAGCAGCGTACGGAGTCGGGCTAGCGGGAGCACAGATACGCAGTATTTT.

The chain combines TRBV19 with TRBJ1-5; weak D call: TRBD1 (5 bases). The CDR3 length is 15 residues. The germline V gene has CDR1 LNHDA and CDR2 SQIVND (reference sequence). The V gene lost 8 bases and the J gene lost 0 bases, with 14 bases spanning the gap. The CDR3 DNA reads as TGTGCCAGTTCCCCGGGGACTTATAGCAATCAGCCCCAGCATTTT. Translation gives CASSPGTYSNQPQHF.

This chain joins TRBV20-1 and TRBJ2-7, with D uncertain. The germline V and J ends were trimmed by 4 bases and 9 bases, with 10 bases remaining between them. The CDR3 runs 10 residues. From germline, CDR1 is DFQATT and CDR2 SNEGSKA (reference sequence). The CDR3 coding sequence is TGCAGTGCTATGTTGAAGAGGCAGTACTTC. As protein: CSAMLKRQYF.

The J gene is TRBJ2-1, the V gene TRBV5-4; TRBD2 matches 8 bases. CDR1 SGHNT and CDR2 YYREEE come from the germline V gene (reference sequence). The CDR3 sequence is 15 residues long. V was pared by 0 bases and J by 6 bases, with 5 bases of the junction left unmatched. Written as DNA, the CDR3 is TGTGCCAGCAGCTTGGACCGGGGGGGGTTCAATGAGCAGTTCTTC. Encoded protein: CASSLDRGGFNEQFF.

This clone was observed once. The V gene is TRBV28, the J gene TRBJ2-1; TRBD2 matches at 7 bases. The CDR3 has 15 residues. Per germline, CDR1 MDHEN and CDR2 SYDVKM. The V and J ends lost 5 bases and 6 bases, in that order; junction bases with no gene match: 10. CDR3 protein: CASSEGRLALNEQFF. CDR3 nucleotides: TGTGCCAGCAGTGAGGGACGACTAGCCCTCAATGAGCAGTTCTTC.

The chain combines TRBV6-1 with TRBJ1-2; maybe TRBD1 (6 bases). The length of the CDR3 is 15 residues. V shed 8 bases and J shed 3 bases, with 19 bases lying between them. Germline assignment: CDR1 MNHNS and CDR2 SASEGT. CDR3 in DNA: TGTGCCAGCTCCCAGGCAGGGGCGACATACTATGGCTACACCTTC. Amino acids: CASSQAGATYYGYTF.

The V call is TRBV28, the J call TRBJ1-1; the match to TRBD1 covers 7 bases. From germline, CDR1 is MDHEN and CDR2 SYDVKM. V trimming: 3 bases; J trimming: 4 bases; junction bases outside the gene matches: 2. The CDR3 extends over 13 amino acids. This CDR3 is CASSFSGGTEAFF. CDR3 in DNA: TGTGCCAGCAGTTTTTCAGGGGGCACTGAAGCTTTCTTT.